This T cell receptor (beta chain) was identified during a study of blood T cell repertoires in COVID-19. Measured with immunoSEQ multiplex PCR; TCRdb has only the in-frame clones, and not every one. Here the sample spans 400,000 or so clones, approximately 90% being singletons. The CDR3 loop spans 17 amino acids. Trimming took 0 bases from V and 3 from J; bases not matched to a gene: 6. Germline CDR1 MGHRA, CDR2 YSYEKL. This TCR came from a woman aged 35 to 49 with COVID-19, enrolled during active disease. The rearrangement links TRBV4-1 to TRBJ1-3; TRBD1 matches 9 bases. Source material: peripheral blood. CDR3 protein: CASSQDHRGLGGNTIYF. The DNA of the CDR3 is TGCGCCAGCAGCCAAGATCACAGGGGGCTCGGTGGAAACACCATATATTTT.